This T cell receptor (beta chain) was profiled in a study of OX40 agonist ivuxolimab in advanced cancers. Study-level information: Given to patients was ivuxolimab, an agonistic anti-OX40 (CD134) antibody.

The repertoire was sequenced with immunoSEQ multiplex PCR; TCRdb's copy has only in-frame clones and lacks some. Seen here are approximately 82,000 clones, 70% to 90% observed once, and the top ten hold about 1.9%. From germline, CDR1 is SGHVS and CDR2 FNYEAQ. With 3 bases clipped from V and 1 base from J, the junction kept 5 bases outside the gene matches. The CDR3 totals 15 residues. The chain joins TRBV7-6 to TRBJ1-1; 7 positions match TRBD1. The receptor was isolated from an adult with an advanced solid tumor such as melanoma, head and neck, liver or kidney cancer. The specimen comprised CD4+ or CD8+ T cells sorted from blood, sampled in a trial of the OX40 agonist ivuxolimab. CDR3 sequence reads: CASSFDRVSNTEAFF. For the CDR3, the DNA is TGTGCCAGCAGCTTTGACAGGGTATCGAACACTGAAGCTTTCTTT.